The 10 T cell receptor beta chains presented below share a single source sample, sequenced in a study of T cell responses to AZD1222 COVID-19 vaccine. Measured with immunoSEQ multiplex PCR; TCRdb has only the in-frame clones, and not every one. The sample yields 120,000 to 150,000 clones, around nine tenths seen once. The material was peripheral blood, obtained on day 0 of MenACWY control vaccination. The receptors were gathered from an adult in good health.

The chain recombines TRBV19 with TRBJ1-6; D unresolved. In germline, CDR1 is LNHDA, CDR2 SQIVND (reference sequence). This CDR3 has 15 amino acids. Trimming pared 3 bases from V and 5 bases from J, leaving 11 bases between. The CDR3 DNA is TGTGCCAGTAGTATCCCACAGCTTGATAATTCACCCCTCCACTTT. Translating gives CASSIPQLDNSPLHF.

J is TRBJ2-7 and V is TRBV12-3 or TRBV12-4; 8 bases fit TRBD1. This CDR3 comprises 12 residues. The J segment lost 10 bases and the V segment lost 6 bases, leaving 8 bases of the junction unmatched. The CDR3 region has the DNA TGTGCCAGCAGAAGATACGGGACAGGACAGTACTTC. Amino acids: CASRRYGTGQYF.

The table lists this clone with a count of one. This chain links TRBV19 with TRBJ1-1; possible D gene TRBD1, 5 bases. With 3 bases removed from V and 5 bases from J, the gap between germline ends came to 19 bases. This CDR3 is 16 amino acids long. Germline CDR1 and CDR2: LNHDA and SQIVND (reference sequence). Here the CDR3 DNA reads TGTGCCAGTAGTATTTTGGGCAGGGCGGCGAGGACTGAAGCTTTCTTT. Translated: CASSILGRAARTEAFF. The entire variable domain, with the rest obtained from reference TRBV19 and TRBJ1-1, is as follows: DGGITQSPKYLFRKEGQNVTLSCEQNLNHDAMYWYRQDPGQGLRLIYYSQIVNDFQKGDIAEGYSVSREKKESFPLTVTSAQKNPTAFYLCASSILGRAARTEAFFGQGTRLTVV.

The chain uses TRBV29-1 and TRBJ1-1; 10 nucleotides match TRBD1. Germline CDR1 is SQVTM and CDR2 is ANQGSEA. The V gene end was trimmed by 6 bases and the J gene end by 0 bases; junction bases not matched to a gene: 7. The CDR3 is 15 amino acids. The CDR3 loop is CSVTGTGDLNTEAFF. The CDR3, as DNA: TGCAGCGTCACCGGGACAGGGGATTTGAACACTGAAGCTTTCTTT.

The V call is TRBV2, the J call TRBJ1-5; no clear D gene. This CDR3 region has 16 residues. The V and J ends lost 7 bases and 1 base respectively, with 17 bases between them. Germline assignment: CDR1 SNHLY and CDR2 FYNNEI. Here the CDR3 DNA reads TGTGCCAGCAACGGGGTCTCAGCCATAAGCAATCAGCCCCAGCATTTT. This codes for CASNGVSAISNQPQHF.

This chain links TRBV7-2 with TRBJ2-7; TRBD2 matches 9 bases. Germline CDR1 SGHTA, CDR2 FQGNSA. The junction had 3 bases not matched to a gene; V was cut back by 3 bases and J by 0 bases. This CDR3 has 15 amino acids. The CDR3 coding sequence is TGTGCCAGCAGCTTGACTAGCGGCAACTCCTACGAGCAGTACTTC. Translating it yields CASSLTSGNSYEQYF.

This chain links TRBV20-1 with TRBJ2-7; 7 bases are shared with TRBD2. Germline CDR1 is DFQATT and CDR2 is SNEGSKA (reference sequence). V lost 3 bases to trimming and J lost 5 bases; unmatched junction nucleotides: 13. CDR3 length: 15 residues. DNA of the CDR3: TGCAGTGCTAGTCCGCGGGGGAACCTCTTAGACGAGCAGTACTTC. Its translation is CSASPRGNLLDEQYF.

The genes are TRBV7-9 and TRBJ1-2, with no clear D. The CDR3 has 12 amino acids. Germline lookup yields CDR1 SEHNR and CDR2 FQNEAQ (reference sequence). V lost 7 bases, J lost 3 bases, and 9 bases lay in between. The CDR3 bases are TGTGCCAGCACCGCGTACGACTATGGCTACACCTTC. Translated: CASTAYDYGYTF.

There are a few counts of this clone. This rearrangement joins TRBV19 to TRBJ2-1; D ambiguous. Germline V lookup: CDR1 LNHDA, CDR2 SQIVND (reference sequence). V was clipped by 4 bases and J by 2 bases, with 9 bases between them. The CDR3 length is 14 residues. The CDR3 loop is CASSTTSTYNEQFF. In nucleotides, the CDR3 is TGTGCCAGTAGTACAACTTCCACCTACAATGAGCAGTTCTTC.

This chain's CDR3 is CASSLVVGPNSGNTIYF. CDR3 coding DNA: TGTGCCAGCAGCTTAGTTGTGGGGCCCAACTCTGGAAACACCATATATTTT. The chain has TRBV7-8 and TRBJ1-3; D possibly corresponds to TRBD1 (5 bases). Germline V CDR1 and CDR2: SGHVS, FQNEAQ. The CDR3 sequence is 17 residues long. The V gene lost 1 base and the J gene lost 0 bases, with 13 bases spanning the gap.